This T cell receptor beta chain is drawn from a study of spatial heterogeneity in lung cancer. Overall study: Donation came from approximately 69 patients with untreated early-stage non-small cell lung cancer. Median follow-up for sequenced PBMC samples was approximately 2 years after resection, when such samples existed. Whole-study findings and limits: The study found ubiquitous expanded tumor TCRs in blood more at resection than follow-up.

This CDR3 region has 15 residues. Germline V gene lookup returns CDR1 DFQATT and CDR2 SNEGSKA (reference sequence). V was trimmed by 6 bases and J by 3 bases, leaving 18 bases between them. This clonotype was seen many times. What it binds is not known. The time point: blood at routine non-recurrence follow-up after resection. TCRdb itself ran the 5' RACE reads through MiXCR, one entry per CDR3 protein. The table has 20,000 or so distinct CDR3 sequences, about 9.1% seen once. This clonotype originated in a female donor with early-stage non-small cell lung cancer. V is TRBV20-1 and J is TRBJ1-5; no firm D call. Sequencing was performed on PBMCs, taken at follow-up. Here the CDR3 DNA reads TGCAGTGCCCATCGGGCCTCCAAGGCCAATCAGCCCCAGCATTTT. Translation gives CSAHRASKANQPQHF.